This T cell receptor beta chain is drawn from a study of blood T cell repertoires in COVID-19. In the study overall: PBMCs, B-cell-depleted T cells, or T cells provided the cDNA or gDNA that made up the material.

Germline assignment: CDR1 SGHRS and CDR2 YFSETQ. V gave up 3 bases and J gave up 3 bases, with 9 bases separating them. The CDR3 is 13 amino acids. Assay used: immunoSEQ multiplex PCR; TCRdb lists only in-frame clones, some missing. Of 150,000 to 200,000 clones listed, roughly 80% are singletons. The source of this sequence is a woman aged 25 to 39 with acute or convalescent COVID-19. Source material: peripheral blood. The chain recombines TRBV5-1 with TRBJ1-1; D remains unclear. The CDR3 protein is CASSSVLDTEAFF. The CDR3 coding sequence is TGCGCCAGCAGCTCGGTTCTGGACACTGAAGCTTTCTTT.